Listed here is a single TCR beta chain. Its recognized antigen is unknown. It has no much larger one-base neighbor in the sample; base qualities were not kept. The sample comes from a study of cytomegalovirus exposure and HLA in healthy donors (dated 2017 in TCRdb). A note on the overall study: An earlier analysis of under 600 of the donors reported approximately 270 Gb of sequence data and 100 million to 130 million unique TCR beta sequences from about 179 million T cells. Using immunosequencing, the study profiled T cell repertoires from 640 or so subjects and related those repertoires to cytomegalovirus serostatus. Rather than using new phenotypic data, the later analysis identified candidate immune exposures from TCR beta sequences and from how often those sequences occurred across donors. The genetic ancestry cluster associated with self-reported Caucasian donors included around 76% of the roughly 400 genotyped donors. An earlier analysis of 587 of the donors used high-throughput TCR beta sequencing to judge whether each TCR beta V gene segment behaved as functional or pseudogenic. HLA typing covered class I and class II loci at four-digit resolution. The number of donors typed differed by locus, with roughly 620-630 for A, B, C, DRB1 and DQB1, roughly 550 for DQA1, 606 for DPA1, and under 490 for DPB1. An early release that covered roughly 600 HLA-typed donors contained approximately 290 gigabases of sequencing data and roughly 84 million unique TCR sequences. High-throughput TCR immunosequencing, statistical association of individual TCRs with disease status, and machine learning were combined to predict cytomegalovirus infection status. To study patterns of TCR occurrence, a later analysis re-analyzed previously published TCR beta repertoires from around 670 donors and added high-resolution HLA genotyping. Genome-wide SNP genotypes for about three fifths of the 666 donors were used in a later genetic analysis, which treated that subset as a discovery cohort. About 5 DR-DQ haplotypes were handled as single units for association and clustering, since linkage in the cohort was strong. Among 398 genotyped donors of the cohort, an average of about 240,000 unique TCR beta nucleotide sequences were sequenced per donor, roughly 20% of them non-productive. The study aimed to test whether signatures of past pathogen exposure could be identified by cataloging public T cell receptors. Every repertoire in the discovery cohort had been generated on one and the same sequencing platform. A separate validation cohort of about 110 different subjects was used in addition to the 666-subject first cohort. Donor age, sex, ethnicity and CMV serostatus were collected together with the repertoire data.

The cohort consisted of hundreds of healthy bone marrow donors. At the time of sampling, all cohort members were nominally healthy, though unrecorded immune exposures were likely present. The donor was CMV seronegative and was included in the group of a few hundred seronegative cohort members. Each donor provided a peripheral blood sample, and peripheral blood mononuclear cells were used for TCR beta sequencing. Genomic DNA was extracted from the blood cell samples with the Qiagen DNeasy Blood Extraction Kit. General findings and caveats noted by the study authors: Presence/absence analyses assumed roughly uniform sequencing depth across donors, an assumption that may not hold. While some public TCRs were present in many individuals, most TCR sequences turned up only very rarely across donors. Some IMGT-functional V segments, including TRBV6-2 and TRBV6-3, could not be told apart with the 87-base-pair reads, so those segments were excluded. The study listed 164 TCR beta chains as associated with cytomegalovirus. In a later genetic analysis, a missense DCLRE1C variant was associated with V-gene and J-gene trimming of TCR beta chains, and the association was replicated in an independent cohort. A cluster of highly shared sequence variants was judged likely to be a technical artifact of the sequencing pipeline. According to a later analysis, parvovirus B19, influenza, CMV and Epstein-Barr virus appeared linked to several top co-occurrence clusters. Broadly in line with IMGT annotations, most TCR beta V segments showed up in productive rearrangements about 90% or about 30% of the time in an earlier analysis of approximately 600 of the donors. When HLA alleles, especially DR and DQ, strongly co-occurred, TCR associations were difficult to assign to individual alleles. The authors suggested that the approach could potentially be extended to other disease states and immunological phenotypes. The classifier was reported to diagnose cytomegalovirus status with high specificity and sensitivity in both the original cohort and the validation cohort. Because counts were too low, about 18 rarely observed V segments, including chromosome 9 orphons, were left out of the earlier analysis of 500 to 750 of the donors. CMV serostatus was the only immune exposure information available for the cohort. The cohort was sequenced for TCR beta chains only, and without alpha or paired-chain data the features that could be detected were limited. A later genetic analysis reported fewer N-insertions in productive TCRs among donors in an Asian-associated ancestry cluster than the 666-donor mean. Specific HLA alleles were associated with 16,951 TCR beta sequences at a false discovery rate of 0.05 in a later analysis. A further reported finding was that TCR beta sequences accurately predicted the HLA-A and HLA-B alleles for most subjects in the first cohort. In a later analysis, TCR association rates were found to vary across HLA loci, with the most associated TCRs seen for DRB1 alleles and the fewest for HLA-C alleles. A few of the identified cytomegalovirus-associated TCR beta chains were confirmed in vitro to be specific for cytomegalovirus antigens. Linkage disequilibrium might explain the correlated functional status among segregating V segments, but an unknown experimental factor could not be excluded. Most CMV-associated TCR beta chains appeared to be HLA-restricted in a later analysis, and the HLA associations seemed to be driven largely by CMV exposure. HLA typing was unavailable for some donors at each locus, so association tests used only the typed subset. In a later analysis, HLA-associated TCR beta chains showed more clonal expansion and lower generation probabilities than non-associated chains that were equally common.

Receptor libraries were prepared by the immunoSEQ multiplex PCR assay. For the multiplex PCR, a mixture combining 60 forward primers for TCR Vbeta segments and 13 reverse primers for TCR Jbeta segments was used. The CDR3 region of rearranged TCR beta genes was amplified from genomic DNA with a multiplex PCR assay. Amplified TCR beta libraries were sequenced as 87-base-pair reads on the Illumina HiSeq System. Regarding the original processing steps: Across the 600 to 700 repertoires, a later analysis counted 80 million or so unique TCR beta chains, around 11 million of which were shared by at least two donors. Raw reads were error-corrected and collapsed into unique sequences by a nearest-neighbor algorithm in which closely related sequences were merged to remove PCR and sequencing errors. Alignment of CDR3 sequences to IMGT reference sequences was used to assign V, D and J gene segments. For a sequence to be retained, a match of at least six nucleotides was required to both a V gene segment and a J gene segment. A rearrangement counted as productive if the CDR3 had no stop codons and remained in frame with V and J, and every other rearrangement counted as non-productive. Following IMGT convention, CDR3 was defined as the stretch from the second conserved V-encoded cysteine to the conserved J-encoded phenylalanine. The earlier analysis of 500 to 600 of the donors excluded sequences that lacked an unambiguous match to a single V gene segment. In an earlier analysis of several hundred of the donors, V segments were called functional above 56.7% productive rearrangements and were called segregating when the between-donor standard deviation exceeded 5%. A statistical classification framework was built to diagnose cytomegalovirus status from the catalog of TCR beta chain sequences. In a later analysis, V and J genes were assigned by comparing TCR nucleotide sequences against IMGT/GENE-DB human TR gene sequences. A later analysis assigned CDR3 sequences and most-parsimonious VDJ recombination scenarios with the TCRdist pipeline. A later analysis defined each TCR beta chain by its CDR3 amino acid sequence plus V-gene family, and excluded reads lacking a unique V-gene family. To address suspected cross-contamination and a sequencing artifact, a later analysis removed approximately 590 highly shared, low-generation-probability nucleotide sequences. In a later analysis, a clonal expansion index for each public chain was calculated from normalized within-repertoire ranks of inferred template counts. A later analysis computed generation probabilities with a VDJ recombination model fitted to out-of-frame rearrangements, and checked the results against IGoR. In a later analysis, TCR-TCR, TCR-HLA and TCR-CMV co-occurrence was scored with hypergeometric tests, and a repertoire-size bias correction was applied to TCR pairs. A later analysis estimated false discovery rates by permuting HLA or CMV assignments 20 times. In a later analysis, co-occurring TCRs were grouped using DBSCAN, with TCRdist sequence similarity added in when clustering inside HLA-allele-positive subsets. Repertoires with fewer than 30,000 or more than 120,000 public chains, plus five repertoires with anomalous nucleotide sharing, were excluded from co-occurrence clustering. TCRdb limited this immuneACCESS table to in-frame rearrangements with V and J called. A share of clones is missing; checked studies link under half to unresolved V genes, and the rest is unexplained. D and trimming come from the DNA, and the V and J calls and clone size come from that table. For this sample there are about 200,000 clones; around 85% appear just once. The top ten hold 1.7% of the sample.

The germline V gene encodes CDR1 SGHTA and CDR2 FQGNSA. After removal of 5 bases from V and 1 base from J, the junction retains 8 bases not matched to a gene. From cysteine to phenylalanine, the CDR3 is 16 amino acids long. The retained sequence is limited to the CDR3, 48 bases, with the frame set at the first base. The clonotype originates from a man between 45 and 60 years old in good health and CMV-seronegative. The sequence is built from TRBV7-2 and TRBJ1-5; TRBD1 lines up with 7 middle nucleotides. Sample: PBMCs. The CDR3 corresponds to CASSPPGQVSNQPQHF. The bases are TGTGCCAGCAGCCCCCCCGGACAGGTCAGCAATCAGCCCCAGCATTTT.